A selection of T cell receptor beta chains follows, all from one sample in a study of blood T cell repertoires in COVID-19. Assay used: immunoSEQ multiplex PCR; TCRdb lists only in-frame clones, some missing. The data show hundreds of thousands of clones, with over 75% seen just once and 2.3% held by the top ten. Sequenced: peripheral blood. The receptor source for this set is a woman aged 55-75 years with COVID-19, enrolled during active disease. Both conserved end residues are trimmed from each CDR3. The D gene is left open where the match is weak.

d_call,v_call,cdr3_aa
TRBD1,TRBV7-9,ASSLGGTVEKLF
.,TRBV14,ASSPPGNSYNEQF
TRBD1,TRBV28,ASSTPGQGSNTLH
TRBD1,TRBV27,ASSLHRGVAKNIQY
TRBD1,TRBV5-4,ASSLGTGSHYGYT
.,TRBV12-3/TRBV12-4,ASSWTQGSGYT
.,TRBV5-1,ASSLGQSTGELF
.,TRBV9,ASSLLPGPRAGEQY
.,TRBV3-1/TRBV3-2,ASSHLLDTQY
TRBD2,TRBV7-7,ASSATLSGGFNTGELF
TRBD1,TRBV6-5,ASSYDGTGDYEQY
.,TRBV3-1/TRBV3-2,ASSQGIAGNQPQH
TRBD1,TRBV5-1,ASSLDRASGNTIY
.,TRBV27,ASSLFGRGSNQPQH
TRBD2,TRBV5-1,ASSPVAGLINEQF
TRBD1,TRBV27,ASGDRVVNEQY
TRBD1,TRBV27,ASRSTGVGSGNTIY
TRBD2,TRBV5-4,ASSQRSSGEETQY
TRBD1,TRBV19,ASSITQGGGYGYT
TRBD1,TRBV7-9,ASTKDRVGNTEAF
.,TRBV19,ASSIGPSTDTQY
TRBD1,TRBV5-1,ASSGGTGANTEAF
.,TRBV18,ASSQGPREAF
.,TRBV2,ASSGPEGVSSNQPQH
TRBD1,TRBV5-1,ASSPKTGGGYEQY
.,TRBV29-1,SVGIDYEQY
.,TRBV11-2,ASSFGGIGESTDTQY
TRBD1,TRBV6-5,ASSTGTGDTGELF
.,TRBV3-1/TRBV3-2,ASSQGQGNTEAF
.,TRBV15,ATSSARGSPLH
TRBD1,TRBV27,ASSLGQGYEKLF
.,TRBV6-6,ASSPPERALSYEQY
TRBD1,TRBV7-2,ASSLETGGGQPQH
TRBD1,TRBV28,ASSTSGTGHPNYGYT
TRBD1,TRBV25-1,ASSPDRAGELF
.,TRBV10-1,ASRTGITEAF
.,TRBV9,ASSVGQGGSNQPQH
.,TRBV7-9,ASSLASGFGTSTDTQY
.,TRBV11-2,ATGGPPTARQF
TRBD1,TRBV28,ASRLLAGGTEAF
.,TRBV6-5,ASRGSGLNQPQH
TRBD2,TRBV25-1,ASSLAGGLGETQY
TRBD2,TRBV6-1,ASSVLAGGPRGGELF
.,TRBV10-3,AISESKLTGAANYGYT
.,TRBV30,AWSLNAGAALKLF
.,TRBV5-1,ASSLEGGGTPLH
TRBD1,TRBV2,ASSVAGGRGNYGYT
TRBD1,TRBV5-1,ASSTTGGTEAF
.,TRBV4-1,ASSRLGPGTPTYEQY
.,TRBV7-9,ASSQSGTYNYGYT
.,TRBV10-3,AISESEGSPLH
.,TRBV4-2,ASSHGGGNEKLF
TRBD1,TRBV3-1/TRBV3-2,ASSQSLTGGVDGYT
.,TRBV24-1,ATSDAGGYEQY
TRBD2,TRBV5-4,ASSPSGGPADTQY